A single sample is the source of the 16 T cell receptor beta chains below, sequenced in a study of technical replicates of blood from a handful of donors. The repertoire was sequenced with immunoSEQ multiplex PCR; TCRdb's copy has only in-frame clones and lacks some. The sample holds roughly 79,000 clones, around 94% seen once. The sample consisted of T cells isolated from PBMCs. The source of these receptors is a human donor in good health.

The chain couples TRBV4-3 to TRBJ2-7, with 7 nucleotides matching TRBD1. CDR3 length: 15 amino acids. Germline-derived CDR1 and CDR2 are LGHNA and YSLEER. With 0 bases clipped from V and 3 bases from J, the junction kept 5 bases outside the gene matches. The CDR3 protein is CASSQELRGLYEQYF. CDR3 bases: TGCGCCAGCAGCCAAGAATTAAGGGGGCTCTACGAGCAGTACTTC.

This chain connects TRBV19 to TRBJ2-1, with D possibly being TRBD2 (6 bases). The germline CDR1 and CDR2 sequences are LNHDA and SQIVND (reference sequence). The CDR3 has 15 residues. Deletions cut 1 base from V and 6 bases from J, with 13 bases between. DNA of the CDR3: TGTGCCAGTAGTATAGCCGGGACTGGAACCAATGAGCAGTTCTTC. It encodes CASSIAGTGTNEQFF.

The chain uses TRBV5-6 and TRBJ2-7; no definite D call. The CDR3 runs to 13 residues. V gave up 2 bases and J gave up 0 bases, with 6 bases separating them. Germline V gene data show CDR1 as SGHDT and CDR2 as YYEEEE. The CDR3 nucleotides are TGTGCCAGCAGCTTCCTCAGCTCCTACGAGCAGTACTTC. Translating it yields CASSFLSSYEQYF.

The CDR3 DNA reads TGCGCCAGCAGCCAATTAACAGGGATTAATTATAGCAATCAGCCCCAGCATTTT. This gives the protein CASSQLTGINYSNQPQHF. This chain uses TRBV4-1 with TRBJ1-5; TRBD1 might be the D (6 bases). This CDR3 has 18 residues. The V and J ends lost 2 bases and 0 bases respectively, with 17 bases between them. Germline CDR1 MGHRA, CDR2 YSYEKL.

The rearrangement links TRBV4-1 to TRBJ2-7, with TRBD2 matching 10 bases. The CDR3 is 14 amino acids. Germline loops: CDR1 MGHRA, CDR2 YSYEKL. The J segment lost 6 bases and the V segment lost 3 bases, leaving 5 bases of the junction unmatched. CDR3 sequence reads: CASSHKREGLEQYF. The CDR3 DNA is TGCGCCAGCAGCCATAAGCGGGAGGGCCTCGAGCAGTACTTC.

The chain combines TRBV2 with TRBJ2-4; 7 positions agree with TRBD2. The CDR3 consists of 17 residues. Germline CDR1 SNHLY, CDR2 FYNNEI. V lost 3 bases to trimming and J lost 9 bases; unmatched junction nucleotides: 17. The CDR3 coding sequence is TGTGCCAGCAGTGATCGAGTTTATAGTTCGGGGGGAGGCATTCAGTACTTC. Translation gives CASSDRVYSSGGGIQYF. The variable domain in full, with the rest retrieved from reference TRBV2 and TRBJ2-4, is EPEVTQTPSHQVTQMGQEVILRCVPISNHLYFYWYRQILGQKVEFLVSFYNNEISEKSEIFDDQFSVERPDGSNFTLKIRSTKLEDSAMYFCASSDRVYSSGGGIQYFGAGTRLSVL.

The V and J genes are TRBV9 and TRBJ1-5; D not certain. The CDR3 totals 14 residues. The V gene's germline CDR1 is SGDLS and CDR2 YYNGEE. The V gene lost 0 bases and the J gene lost 0 bases, with 4 bases spanning the gap. CDR3 sequence: CASSVGVSNQPQHF. For the CDR3, the DNA is TGTGCCAGCAGCGTAGGAGTTAGCAATCAGCCCCAGCATTTT.

This sequence joins TRBV14 and TRBJ1-5, with D maybe TRBD1 (6 bases). The germline CDR1 and CDR2 sequences are SGHDN and FVKESK. With 11 bases removed from V and 3 bases from J, the gap between germline ends came to 20 bases. There are 15 residues in the CDR3. The CDR3 DNA is TGTGCCCGAGGAAGGCCGGGACAAAACAATCAGCCCCAGCATTTT. Translating gives CARGRPGQNNQPQHF.

V is TRBV10-3 and J is TRBJ2-7; perhaps TRBD2 as D (5 bases). Germline CDR1 reads ENHRY; CDR2 reads SYGVKD. This CDR3 contains 16 residues. V shed 0 bases and J shed 0 bases, with 12 bases lying between them. DNA of the CDR3: TGTGCCATCAGTGAGTCGATCCAGCGGACCTCCTACGAGCAGTACTTC. The encoded protein is CAISESIQRTSYEQYF.

Comments on this clone: Other DNA variants within this sample encode the same CDR3. The CDR3 reads CASSLSGMNTEAFF. CDR3 bases: TGTGCCAGCAGCTTGTCAGGCATGAACACTGAAGCTTTCTTT. V gene TRBV7-2 combines with J gene TRBJ1-1, with D unresolved. The CDR3 runs to 14 residues. V was trimmed by 3 bases and J by 0 bases, leaving 8 bases between them. The germline V gene encodes CDR1 SGHTA and CDR2 FQGNSA.

The chain's CDR3 is CASSLVVSSGNTIYF. The DNA of the CDR3 is TGTGCCAGCAGCTTAGTTGTGAGCTCTGGAAACACCATATATTTT. This rearrangement joins TRBV7-9 to TRBJ1-3; unclear D gene. With 1 base removed from V and 0 bases from J, the gap between germline ends came to 7 bases. CDR1 is SEHNR, CDR2 FQNEAQ, per germline (reference sequence). The CDR3 totals 15 residues.

The rearrangement joins TRBV9 to TRBJ2-5; 10 positions agree with TRBD2. The CDR3 extends over 15 amino acids. Germline CDR1 reads SGDLS; CDR2 reads YYNGEE. V shed 5 bases and J 2 bases; nucleotides not matched to a gene: 6. The CDR3 loop is CASSEVTSGQETQYF. The CDR3 DNA reads TGTGCCAGCAGTGAAGTGACTAGCGGGCAAGAGACCCAGTACTTC.

V and J are TRBV6-5 and TRBJ2-2, with D maybe TRBD1 (5 bases). This CDR3 comprises 15 residues. V shed 3 bases and J shed 11 bases, with 19 bases lying between them. CDR1 and CDR2 (germline): MNHEY, SVGAGI. The CDR3: CASSYDAGDWGELFF. Here the CDR3 DNA reads TGTGCCAGCAGTTATGACGCAGGCGACTGGGGCGAGCTGTTTTTT.

This clone was observed a single time. The chain is built from TRBV4-1 and TRBJ2-7; D gene unclear. The length of the CDR3 is 15 residues. Trimming took 1 base from V and 0 from J, leaving 10 bases between them. Germline V lookup: CDR1 MGHRA, CDR2 YSYEKL. The CDR3 DNA reads TGCGCCAGCAGCCAAGCAACAGATTCCTCCTACGAGCAGTACTTC. It specifies CASSQATDSSYEQYF.

The chain couples TRBV29-1 to TRBJ1-1, with 9 bases identical to TRBD1. V dropped 5 bases and J dropped 4; count of bases not matched to a gene: 14. The CDR3 covers 16 residues. Germline V lookup: CDR1 SQVTM, CDR2 ANQGSEA. CDR3 in DNA: TGCAGCGTTCCCCCGGGGTGGACAGGGGTCATCACTGAAGCTTTCTTT. This translates into CSVPPGWTGVITEAFF.

The genes are TRBV5-1 and TRBJ2-5, with D unclear. Germline V gene sequence: CDR1 SGHRS, CDR2 YFSETQ. Trimming left V 0 bases short and J 2 bases short, with 5 bases between. CDR3 length: 13 amino acids. In DNA, the CDR3 is TGCGCCAGCAGCTTGGGTTATCAAGAGACCCAGTACTTC. It codes for CASSLGYQETQYF.